This T cell receptor beta chain is from a study of OX40 agonist ivuxolimab in advanced cancers. At the level of the study: The mean age was approximately 60 years, ranging from about 23 to 85, with approximately 83% of participants male. Partial responses were observed in three patients, of whom one had hepatocellular carcinoma and two had cutaneous melanoma. Study results and limitations: Clonal expansion was seen in CD4+ and CD8+ blood T cells by week 6 at 0.1 to 3.0 mg/kg.

Profiled with immunoSEQ multiplex PCR; TCRdb holds only in-frame clones, not every one. The sample consists of 40,000 to 45,000 clones, about 80% of them appearing once. This clone appeared once. Its specificity is unknown. This CDR3 has 14 residues. Germline CDR1 and CDR2: SGHVS and FNYEAQ. V gave up 1 base and J gave up 7 bases; unmatched junction bases: 4. The sample here was CD4+ or CD8+ T cells sorted from blood, taken in a trial of the OX40 agonist ivuxolimab. This receptor was obtained from an adult with an advanced solid tumor such as melanoma, head and neck, liver or kidney cancer. This chain links TRBV7-6 with TRBJ2-7; TRBD2 agrees at 10 bases. The CDR3 DNA reads as TGTGCCAGCAGCTTAGTCGGAGCGGGAGGGGAGCAGTACTTC. It codes for CASSLVGAGGEQYF.